This TCR beta chain comes out of a study of blood T cells in healthy people across ages. Each sample yielded at least 6 million isolated PBMCs. Combining a sample-barcoded 5' primer with a J-beta primer mix, a second PCR ran for roughly 7 to 12 cycles. One entry per CDR3 protein results from TCRdb running MiXCR on the 5' RACE reads. The data hold 750,000 to 950,000 distinct CDR3 sequences, with roughly 53% observed a single time. CDR1 and CDR2 (germline): MNHNS, SASEGT. Losses at the gene ends were 5 bases for V and 0 bases for J; bases not matched to a gene: 9. This CDR3 region has 18 residues. The V and J genes are TRBV6-1 and TRBJ2-7, with 14 bases matching TRBD2. The sequencing input was blood. This sequence originates from a man older than 75 in good health. Written as DNA, the CDR3 is TGTGCCAGCAGTCCTCAGACTAGCGGGAGGGCCTCCTCCTACGAGCAGTACTTC. Residues: CASSPQTSGRASSYEQYF.